This T cell receptor (beta chain) was identified in a study of beta chain features in type 1 diabetes (dated by TCRdb to 2016 to 2018). For context, the study as a whole: Patients and healthy donors did not differ in mean age, gender distribution, total cell number or subset yield. Across all samples, approximately 98,000,000 sorted cells were examined, and cell number per subset correlated strongly with RNA yield. In the study, recently diagnosed type 1 diabetes patients and matched healthy donors were compared on the TCRB repertoires of their sorted circulating CD4+ T cell subsets. Regulatory and stem cell-like memory subsets were obtained from only 8 patients and about 8 healthy donors, while naive and central memory subsets were obtained from all 28 donors. The paper's findings and limits, for the study overall: Naive, central memory and regulatory TCRB repertoires appeared to be more similar among patients than among healthy donors. Only small numbers of individuals were included in the HLA sub-analyses, which left unresolved whether HLA type had any influence on TCRB rearrangement. At VDJ recombination sites, type 1 diabetes patients had fewer insertions and more deleted nucleotides, which implies abnormalities in thymic rearrangement. A moderate but significant shortening of TCRB CDR3 length was observed in type 1 diabetes patients in all four CD4+ subsets. Shorter templates might have been favored by PCR, but patient and control samples were amplified and corrected together, so both groups would have been affected equally by any skew. Because cDNA rather than genomic DNA was sequenced, highly expressing activated cells could have been over-represented, although no difference in activation and CD3 levels was found between groups.

With regard to this clone: Its binding antigen is unknown. No much larger clonotype is one base removed from it; base qualities were not supplied.

The junction shows trimming of 5 bases on V and 4 bases on J, plus 9 bases between the germline ends. Taken from the germline V gene (reference sequence), the CDR1 and CDR2 loops are SEHNR and FQNEAQ. Reading from cysteine to phenylalanine, the CDR3 counts 13 amino acids. The read is trimmed to its CDR3 DNA, 39 bases read in frame from base 1. A single peripheral blood draw of 90 to 150 mL on average was collected from each donor into heparinised tubes. Naive, central memory, regulatory and stem cell-like memory CD4+ T cells were sorted on a BD FACSAria II using a panel including CD45RO, CCR7, CD25, CD127, CD95 and CD27. A purity above 98% was achieved for all sorted populations. PBMCs were isolated right away by Lymphoprep density gradient centrifugation and were stained directly, without culture. So that batch effects would be minimized, each experiment stained and sorted samples in pairs, pairing one healthy donor with one patient.

The entire amount of isolated RNA was reverse transcribed using the High Capacity cDNA Reverse Transcription Kit, so the sequenced TCRB transcripts were expressed ones. Deep immunoSEQ sequencing was performed on naive, central memory and regulatory T cell samples, with an average of roughly 3.6 million total reads per sample. Sorted cells were lysed in RLT buffer, and RNA was extracted using DNase-treated RNeasy Micro or Mini kits according to cell number. To prevent cross-contamination, each cell subset was processed individually, whereas patient and healthy donor samples were processed jointly. The immunoSEQ multiplex PCR was used to amplify TCRB sequences from cDNA, generating 87-bp fragments that spanned the CDR3 region. Sequencing of the amplicons was done on the Illumina HiSeq platform. The paper's data handling went like this. PCR bias was computationally corrected using synthetic template baselines, reads within Hamming distance 2 were collapsed, and singletons that could not be merged were discarded. Reads were aligned against IMGT to assign V, D and J genes, CDR3 length and insertions or deletions at six rearrangement sites. Within each subset, clonotype counts were normalized to sorted cell number, and only after that were true diversity and Gini coefficients computed with the tcR R package. The overlap coefficient, calculated on TCRB nucleotide sequences, was used to measure repertoire sharing. As a proxy for the pre-selection repertoire, out-of-frame TCRB sequences from naive cells were analyzed. TCRdb retrieved this table from immuneACCESS and kept in-frame rearrangements only. Not all clones are present; in checked studies, unresolved V genes account for under half, and no reason is known for the remainder. V and J calls plus clone size are reproduced from that table; the DNA served to infer D and trimming. This sample lists around 690,000 clones; over 10% were detected once. The top ten hold more than 0.1% of the sample.

The chain uses TRBV7-9 and TRBJ2-1; no confident D gene assignment can be made. This clonotype was obtained from a young man with type 1 diabetes. The sequenced sample consisted of naive CD4+ T cells from blood. Reading the label with the study, this specimen's cell subset or site is: true naive CD4+ T cells. The CDR3 protein: CASSDGPYNEQFF. Read as DNA, the sequence is TGTGCCAGCAGCGATGGGCCGTACAATGAGCAGTTCTTC.